These 28 T cell receptor beta chains were sequenced from one sample in a study of cytomegalovirus exposure and HLA in healthy donors. It was with 60 Vbeta and 13 Jbeta primers that the PCR ran. Only in-frame clones appear in the TCRdb table, and some are missing; sequencing was by immunoSEQ multiplex PCR. The sample consists of fewer than 200,000 clones, less than 85% of them appearing once. The source material was PBMCs. The source is a man aged 40-50 years in good health and CMV-seronegative.

The chain uses TRBV5-1 and TRBJ2-7; TRBD2 aligns across 10 bases. The CDR3 is 15 amino acids. Germline V CDR1 and CDR2: SGHRS, YFSETQ. The V segment lost 1 base and the J segment 3 bases; nucleotides outside the gene matches: 4. The CDR3 is CASSLLSGGVYEQYF. CDR3 sequence (DNA): TGCGCCAGCAGCTTGCTGAGCGGGGGGGTCTACGAGCAGTACTTC.

The V and J genes are TRBV6-6 and TRBJ1-1; 9 bases are shared with TRBD1. The V gene's germline CDR1 is MNHNY and CDR2 SVGAGI (reference sequence). The CDR3 sequence is 14 residues long. V trimming: 4 bases; J trimming: 5 bases; junction bases outside the gene matches: 5. The CDR3 is CASSSTGGRTEAFF. The DNA for the CDR3 is TGTGCCAGCAGTTCGACAGGGGGAAGGACTGAAGCTTTCTTT.

The J gene is TRBJ1-2, the V gene TRBV27; maybe TRBD1 (6 bases). This CDR3 contains 14 residues. Deletions cut 4 bases from V and 8 bases from J, with 17 bases between. Looked up from germline, CDR1 is MNHEY and CDR2 is SMNVEV (reference sequence). The DNA for the CDR3 is TGTGCCAGCAGTTCCCGGACAGCCTTGGGAGGCTACACCTTC. Amino acids: CASSSRTALGGYTF.

The chain has TRBV11-3 and TRBJ2-3, with a possible D match to TRBD2 (6 bases). CDR1 and CDR2 (germline): SGHNT, YENEEA. V lost 5 bases, J lost 7 bases, and 16 bases lay in between. This CDR3 has 14 residues. CDR3 protein: CASSTSGTFNTQYF. The CDR3 bases are TGTGCCAGCAGCACCTCCGGGACTTTTAATACGCAGTATTTT. The whole variable domain, filled in from reference TRBV11-3 and TRBJ2-3, reads EAGVVQSPRYKIIEKKQPVAFWCNPISGHNTLYWYLQNLGQGPELLIRYENEEAVDDSQLPKDRFSAERLKGVDSTLKIQPAELGDSAVYLCASSTSGTFNTQYFGPGTRLTVL.

The rearrangement joins TRBV6-4 to TRBJ2-7; weak D call: TRBD1 (5 bases). The germline V gene has CDR1 MRHNA and CDR2 SNTAGT. V was trimmed by 2 bases and J by 3 bases, leaving 5 bases between them. The CDR3 consists of 12 residues. The DNA for the CDR3 is TGTGCCAGCAGTGACGACAGCTACGAGCAGTACTTC. It yields the protein CASSDDSYEQYF.

This clone was detected only a few times. The rearrangement uses TRBV28 and TRBJ1-5; 7 bases are a match to TRBD1. Trimming took 4 bases from V and 5 from J; bases not matched to a gene: 2. This CDR3 contains 13 residues. Germline V gene lookup returns CDR1 MDHEN and CDR2 SYDVKM. CDR3 in amino acids: CASSSGQDQPQHF. The CDR3 bases are TGTGCCAGCAGTTCCGGACAGGATCAGCCCCAGCATTTT.

The rearrangement uses TRBV30 and TRBJ1-6; D not certain. V lost 4 bases and J 9 bases, leaving 19 bases between the germline ends. The germline CDR1 and CDR2 sequences are GTSNPN and SVGIG (reference sequence). The CDR3 extends over 15 amino acids. The CDR3 reads CAWTLLEGSSSPLHF. CDR3 nucleotide sequence: TGTGCCTGGACATTATTAGAGGGTTCAAGTTCACCCCTCCACTTT. Supplemented by reference TRBV30 and TRBJ1-6, the full variable domain reads SQTIHQWPATLVQPVGSPLSLECTVEGTSNPNLYWYRQAAGRGLQLLFYSVGIGQISSEVPQNLSASRPQDRQFILSSKKLLLSDSGFYLCAWTLLEGSSSPLHFGNGTRLTVT.

The rearrangement links TRBV6-1 to TRBJ1-3, with D perhaps TRBD1 (6 bases). The germline CDR1 and CDR2 sequences are MNHNS and SASEGT. V was cut by 4 bases and J by 7 bases, with 8 bases left in between. This CDR3 region has 12 residues. The chain's CDR3 is CASSGQGNTIYF. CDR3 coding DNA: TGTGCCAGCAGTGGCCAGGGGAACACCATATATTTT.

The chain has TRBV9 and TRBJ1-1, with a weak D call TRBD1 (5 bases). V dropped 3 bases and J dropped 10 bases, with 19 bases sitting between them. Germline V CDR1 and CDR2: SGDLS, YYNGEE. CDR3 size: 14 residues. CDR3 sequence (DNA): TGTGCCAGCAGCGCACAAGGCTCAGGGCGAGGAGCTTTCTTT. Residues: CASSAQGSGRGAFF.

The chain carries TRBV10-1 and TRBJ2-2; 7 bases align to TRBD1. The junction had 3 bases not matched to a gene; V was cut back by 8 bases and J by 3 bases. Germline V gene lookup returns CDR1 WNHNN and CDR2 SYGVQD (reference sequence). The CDR3 is made up of 13 amino acids. CDR3 protein: CASSGGDTGELFF. The CDR3, as DNA: TGCGCCAGCTCAGGGGGAGACACCGGGGAGCTGTTTTTT.

This chain connects TRBV7-2 to TRBJ1-5, with D unresolved. V gave up 1 base and J gave up 7 bases, with 14 bases separating them. Germline V gene lookup returns CDR1 SGHTA and CDR2 FQGNSA. This CDR3 comprises 15 residues. Written as DNA, the CDR3 is TGTGCCAGCAGCTTAGTTCGTGGTCTCGGGCAGCCCCAGCATTTT. It specifies CASSLVRGLGQPQHF.

The rearrangement uses TRBV9 and TRBJ2-7; 9 positions agree with TRBD2. The CDR3 is 15 amino acids. V was pared by 4 bases and J by 0 bases, with 5 bases of the junction left unmatched. Germline V gene sequence: CDR1 SGDLS, CDR2 YYNGEE. CDR3 loop: CASSSSGGSSYEQYF. The CDR3 coding sequence is TGTGCCAGCAGCTCCAGCGGGGGGTCCTCCTACGAGCAGTACTTC.

The gene calls are TRBV14 and TRBJ1-2; the D gene is possibly TRBD1 (6 bases). Trimming stripped 3 bases from V and 6 bases from J, with 17 bases between. Germline values: CDR1 SGHDN, CDR2 FVKESK. This CDR3 region has 15 residues. The CDR3 region has the DNA TGTGCCAGCAGCCAGGACCGAAGGGGGAGCAATGGCTACACCTTC. As protein: CASSQDRRGSNGYTF.

This clone turned up a few times. CDR3 in amino acids: CARTTSGYEQYF. CDR3 DNA sequence: TGTGCCAGAACGACTAGCGGCTACGAGCAGTACTTC. The V call is TRBV6-5, the J call TRBJ2-7; TRBD2 matches 9 bases. V trimming: 9 bases; J trimming: 3 bases; junction bases outside the gene matches: 3. The germline V gene has CDR1 MNHEY and CDR2 SVGAGI. CDR3 size: 12 residues.

The CDR3 region has the DNA TGTGCCAGCAGTTACCCTGGGACAGGGGCTTTCTTT. Amino acid sequence: CASSYPGTGAFF. V gene TRBV6-5 combines with J gene TRBJ1-1, with 9 bases lining up with TRBD1. The CDR3 covers 12 residues. The germline CDR1 and CDR2 sequences are MNHEY and SVGAGI. With V trimmed by 2 bases and J by 11 bases, 3 bases remained unmatched.

This chain uses TRBV19 with TRBJ1-2; 9 bases are a match to TRBD1. This CDR3 is 13 amino acids long. The germline gives CDR1 LNHDA, CDR2 SQIVND (reference sequence). The J segment lost 11 bases and the V segment lost 1 base, leaving 5 bases of the junction unmatched. CDR3 residues: CASSIAGQGAYTF. CDR3 bases: TGTGCCAGTAGTATAGCGGGACAGGGCGCTTACACCTTC. The full variable domain, in which reference TRBV19 and TRBJ1-2 provide the parts outside the CDR3, is DGGITQSPKYLFRKEGQNVTLSCEQNLNHDAMYWYRQDPGQGLRLIYYSQIVNDFQKGDIAEGYSVSREKKESFPLTVTSAQKNPTAFYLCASSIAGQGAYTFGSGTRLTVV.

The J gene is TRBJ2-7, the V gene TRBV10-3, with 10 bases aligning to TRBD2. From germline, CDR1 is ENHRY and CDR2 SYGVKD. This CDR3 has 14 amino acids. J gave up 6 bases and V 6 bases, and 8 bases lay outside the gene matches. The CDR3 protein is CAISPGTSASEQYF. For the CDR3, the DNA is TGTGCCATCAGCCCCGGGACTAGCGCGAGCGAGCAGTACTTC.

The chain uses TRBV19 and TRBJ1-1; D is perhaps TRBD1 (6 bases). Germline CDR1 reads LNHDA; CDR2 reads SQIVND (reference sequence). With 5 bases removed from V and 11 bases from J, the gap between germline ends came to 18 bases. The length of the CDR3 is 13 residues. CDR3 protein: CASSARLQGVAFF. DNA for the CDR3: TGTGCCAGTAGTGCCCGCCTACAGGGTGTTGCTTTCTTT. The variable domain in full, completed from reference TRBV19 and TRBJ1-1, reads DGGITQSPKYLFRKEGQNVTLSCEQNLNHDAMYWYRQDPGQGLRLIYYSQIVNDFQKGDIAEGYSVSREKKESFPLTVTSAQKNPTAFYLCASSARLQGVAFFGQGTRLTVV.

The CDR3 sequence: CASSHRQPGTGKINEQYF. CDR3 DNA sequence: TGTGCCAGCAGCCACCGCCAGCCCGGGACAGGTAAAATCAACGAGCAGTACTTC. The chain employs TRBV14 and TRBJ2-7; TRBD1 aligns across 8 bases. Germline V lookup: CDR1 SGHDN, CDR2 FVKESK. This CDR3 spans 18 amino acids. V shed 3 bases and J 5 bases; nucleotides not matched to a gene: 18.

This rearrangement joins TRBV5-1 to TRBJ2-3, with no clear D. The V gene's germline CDR1 is SGHRS and CDR2 YFSETQ. CDR3 length: 15 amino acids. With 1 base removed from V and 1 base from J, the gap between germline ends came to 10 bases. CDR3 bases: TGCGCCAGCAGCTTGCCGGTTACGGGCACAGATACGCAGTATTTT. It yields the protein CASSLPVTGTDTQYF.

The J gene is TRBJ2-1, the V gene TRBV6-6; D possibly corresponds to TRBD1 (6 bases). The germline V and J ends were trimmed by 5 bases and 3 bases, with 14 bases remaining between them. The CDR3 sequence is 15 residues long. The germline gives CDR1 MNHNY, CDR2 SVGAGI (reference sequence). The CDR3 sequence: CASSPGQLGYNEQFF. In DNA, the CDR3 is TGTGCCAGCAGTCCCGGACAGTTAGGCTACAATGAGCAGTTCTTC.

The rearrangement links TRBV4-2 to TRBJ2-3; D ambiguous. Germline lookup yields CDR1 LGHNA and CDR2 YNFKEQ. This CDR3 is built from 16 residues. V lost 1 base, J lost 2 bases, and 13 bases lay in between. DNA of the CDR3: TGTGCCAGCAGCCAAGCCGCAGGCCCACCCACAGATACGCAGTATTTT. This encodes CASSQAAGPPTDTQYF.

The V and J genes are TRBV11-2 and TRBJ1-6; possibly TRBD1 for D (5 bases). Germline V CDR1 and CDR2: SGHAT, FQNNGV. V shed 5 bases and J shed 2 bases, with 10 bases lying between them. The CDR3 has 15 amino acids. CDR3 DNA: TGTGCCAGCAGCCCGGAGGGGACCTATAATTCACCCCTCCACTTT. Residues: CASSPEGTYNSPLHF.

The CDR3 DNA sequence: TGTGCCAGCAGTCGGGACAGGGGGCGGGAGACCCAGTACTTC. Its translation is CASSRDRGRETQYF. The rearrangement uses TRBV27 and TRBJ2-5; 12 bases match TRBD1. The CDR3 has 14 residues. J lost 5 bases, V lost 5 bases, and 3 bases had no gene match. The germline gives CDR1 MNHEY, CDR2 SMNVEV (reference sequence).

This sequence joins TRBV6-4 and TRBJ2-1, with D possibly matching TRBD1 (5 bases). The germline CDR1 and CDR2 sequences are MRHNA and SNTAGT. V dropped 8 bases and J dropped 5 bases, with 13 bases sitting between them. The length of the CDR3 is 13 residues. The CDR3 DNA sequence: TGTGCCAGCGCCCAGGGTTCGAACAATGAGCAGTTCTTC. Protein sequence: CASAQGSNNEQFF.

V gene TRBV25-1 combines with J gene TRBJ2-5; D is unclear. CDR3 length equals 12 residues. V lost 5 bases and J 4 bases, leaving 8 bases between the germline ends. Germline CDR1 is MGHDK and CDR2 is SYGVNS. CDR3 protein: CASSFRLETQYF. The DNA of the CDR3 is TGTGCCAGCAGTTTCCGACTAGAGACCCAGTACTTC.

As regards this clone: Germline is not matched at one junction end, which may reflect a read error. V is TRBV7-8 and J is TRBJ1-6; D gene uncertain. In germline, CDR1 is SGHVS, CDR2 FQNEAQ. The CDR3 runs 17 residues. The DNA of the CDR3 is TGTGCCAGCAGCCCTTTTCCCGCGACGCGGTATACTTCACCCCTCCACTTT. Translating it yields CASSPFPATRYTSPLHF.

This clone was picked up one time. The rearrangement uses TRBV25-1 and TRBJ1-2, with 8 nucleotides matching TRBD1. Germline V gene data show CDR1 as MGHDK and CDR2 as SYGVNS. The ends lost 5 bases at V and 4 bases at J; junction bases unmatched: 15. The CDR3 runs to 17 residues. In DNA, the CDR3 is TGTGCCAGCAGTCCTCTAGGGACAGGCACCGCTGGCTATGGCTACACCTTC. Translation: CASSPLGTGTAGYGYTF.